The 21 T cell receptor beta chains listed next were all sequenced from one sample in a study of vaccination and CD4 T cells after COVID-19. Via MiXCR, TCRdb re-called the PCR reads, giving one row per CDR3 protein. Among 20,000 to 25,000 distinct CDR3 sequences listed, around three fifths were seen once. This specimen consisted of CD4+ T cells from blood, obtained before SARS-CoV-2 vaccination. The source is a human donor who had recovered from COVID-19.

The chain couples TRBV2 to TRBJ2-7; 7 positions agree with TRBD1. The CDR3 covers 15 residues. Trimming took 6 bases from V and 6 from J; bases not matched to a gene: 14. The V gene's germline CDR1 is SNHLY and CDR2 FYNNEI. The DNA of the CDR3 is TGTGCCAGCAGACGCAGGACAGGCTTTTCGATCGAGCAGTACTTC. Translation gives CASRRRTGFSIEQYF.

V and J are TRBV28 and TRBJ1-2; D unresolved. CDR3 length: 13 residues. Germline loops: CDR1 MDHEN, CDR2 SYDVKM. The germline V and J ends were trimmed by 7 bases and 2 bases, with 11 bases remaining between them. The CDR3 loop reads CASTSGINYGYTF. CDR3 DNA sequence: TGTGCCAGCACCTCGGGGATAAACTATGGCTACACCTTC.

The chain carries TRBV20-1 and TRBJ1-2, with 9 bases lining up with TRBD1. V lost 6 bases, J lost 5 bases, and 13 bases stayed unmatched. CDR1 is DFQATT and CDR2 is SNEGSKA in the germline V gene (reference sequence). The CDR3 length is 15 residues. The CDR3 DNA reads as TGCAGTGCGCCCGGTCGGGGACAGGGTCATTATGGCTACACCTTC. Its protein product is CSAPGRGQGHYGYTF.

This clonotype has only a few counts. The chain carries TRBV28 and TRBJ1-5; D might be TRBD1 (5 bases). This CDR3 comprises 17 residues. CDR1 is MDHEN, CDR2 SYDVKM, per germline. Trimming took off 7 bases at V and 5 bases at J, with 24 bases between the two ends. CDR3 in DNA: TGTGCCAGCATCCAGGGTAGGGTGGGGTACAAGGATCAGCCCCAGCATTTT. As protein: CASIQGRVGYKDQPQHF.

The chain carries TRBV20-1 and TRBJ1-2; D possibly corresponds to TRBD1 (5 bases). The CDR3 runs 12 residues. The germline V gene has CDR1 DFQATT and CDR2 SNEGSKA (reference sequence). Between the trimmed V and J ends, which lost 5 bases and 4 bases, there was a span of 11 bases. Written as DNA, the CDR3 is TGCAGTGCTGCGCCAGGGCGCTATGGCTACACCTTC. Its protein product is CSAAPGRYGYTF.

For this clonotype: A read error is likely, as this CDR3 ends without the conserved phenylalanine or tryptophan. The V gene is TRBV30, the J gene TRBJ1-2, with D possibly matching TRBD1 (6 bases). The CDR3 consists of 14 residues. V was cut by 0 bases and J by 0 bases, with 8 bases left in between. Germline-derived CDR1 and CDR2 are GTSNPN and SVGIG (reference sequence). Here the CDR3 reads CAWSVGGPNYGYTL. CDR3 bases: TGTGCCTGGAGTGTAGGGGGTCCTAACTATGGCTACACCCTC.

This CDR3 is CASSYNAGGRETQYF. The CDR3 nucleotides are TGTGCCAGCAGTTACAACGCGGGAGGGCGGGAGACCCAGTACTTC. This chain connects TRBV6-5 to TRBJ2-5; 9 positions match TRBD2. The V gene's germline CDR1 is MNHEY and CDR2 SVGAGI. This CDR3 is built from 15 residues. V gave up 2 bases and J gave up 5 bases; unmatched junction bases: 6.

This clonotype showed up just a few times. The chain combines TRBV6-1 with TRBJ1-3; unclear D gene. From germline, CDR1 is MNHNS and CDR2 SASEGT. Deletions cut 6 bases from V and 0 bases from J, with 9 bases between. The CDR3 is 14 residues long. CDR3 nucleotide sequence: TGTGCCAGCAGGAGACAACTCTCTGGAAACACCATATATTTT. Its translation: CASRRQLSGNTIYF.

The gene calls are TRBV20-1 and TRBJ1-3; D might be TRBD1 (6 bases). The CDR3 runs to 13 residues. The V and J ends lost 0 bases and 11 bases respectively, with 14 bases between them. Germline CDR1 and CDR2: DFQATT and SNEGSKA (reference sequence). CDR3 nucleotide sequence: TGCAGTGCTAGAGAGGGCGCCGGGGGGCCCATATATTTT. Translation gives CSAREGAGGPIYF.

V gene TRBV7-9 combines with J gene TRBJ1-4; no reliable D call. This CDR3 contains 15 residues. V lost 5 bases to trimming and J lost 4 bases, with 14 bases between them. CDR1 is SEHNR, CDR2 FQNEAQ, per germline (reference sequence). CDR3 amino acids: CASSLTTRFNEKLFF. The DNA of the CDR3 is TGTGCCAGCAGCCTTACAACCAGGTTTAATGAAAAACTGTTTTTT.

The V and J genes are TRBV30 and TRBJ2-5; 10 bases map to TRBD2. CDR1 is GTSNPN and CDR2 is SVGIG in the germline V gene (reference sequence). The V segment lost 1 base and the J segment 4 bases; nucleotides outside the gene matches: 0. This CDR3 spans 13 amino acids. The CDR3 bases are TGTGCCTGGAGTGGACTAGCGGGAGAGACCCAGTACTTC. Translation gives CAWSGLAGETQYF.

This clonotype has just a few counts. This chain connects TRBV20-1 to TRBJ2-5, with 10 bases matching TRBD2. After removal of 0 bases from V and 3 bases from J, the junction contained 13 bases not matched to a gene. This CDR3 contains 18 residues. The germline CDR1 and CDR2 sequences are DFQATT and SNEGSKA (reference sequence). The CDR3 DNA follows: TGCAGTGCTAGAGAGACCCCTGGGAGCGGGAGGGCAAAAGAGACCCAGTACTTC. It is translated as CSARETPGSGRAKETQYF.

Written as DNA, the CDR3 is TGCAGTGCTAGAGAGGCGGGAGCTGGGGATGAGCAGTTCTTC. This translates into CSAREAGAGDEQFF. The rearrangement uses TRBV20-1 and TRBJ2-1; 7 nucleotides agree with TRBD2. CDR1 and CDR2 (germline): DFQATT, SNEGSKA (reference sequence). V gave up 0 bases and J gave up 8 bases; unmatched junction bases: 7. The CDR3 runs 14 residues.

The chain carries TRBV2 and TRBJ2-7; TRBD2 matches 10 bases. Per the germline V gene, CDR1 is SNHLY and CDR2 is FYNNEI. V lost 8 bases to trimming and J lost 3 bases; unmatched junction nucleotides: 7. The CDR3 totals 14 residues. The CDR3 protein is CASWEGLAIYEQYF. DNA for the CDR3: TGTGCCAGCTGGGAGGGACTAGCGATCTACGAGCAGTACTTC.

This rearrangement joins TRBV28 to TRBJ2-2; D is possibly TRBD1 (5 bases). This CDR3 is 16 amino acids long. Germline V gene sequence: CDR1 MDHEN, CDR2 SYDVKM. V gave up 3 bases and J gave up 3 bases, with 14 bases separating them. CDR3 bases: TGTGCCAGCAGTTTTATGTCAGGGCGGTACACCGGGGAGCTGTTTTTT. Residues: CASSFMSGRYTGELFF. Using reference TRBV28 and TRBJ2-2 for the parts outside the CDR3, the full variable domain is DVKVTQSSRYLVKRTGEKVFLECVQDMDHENMFWYRQDPGLGLRLIYFSYDVKMKEKGDIPEGYSVSREKKERFSLILESASTNQTSMYLCASSFMSGRYTGELFFGEGSRLTVL.

V usage is TRBV9 and J usage is TRBJ2-5; D may be TRBD2 (5 bases). The germline V gene encodes CDR1 SGDLS and CDR2 YYNGEE. The CDR3 runs 16 residues. Trimming removed 0 bases from V and 3 bases from J, with 15 bases in between. The CDR3 reads CASSVGSLWGEETQYF. The CDR3 bases are TGTGCCAGCAGCGTAGGTAGCTTATGGGGAGAAGAGACCCAGTACTTC. The complete variable domain, with remaining parts taken from reference TRBV9 and TRBJ2-5, reads DSGVTQTPKHLITATGQRVTLRCSPRSGDLSVYWYQQSLDQGLQFLIQYYNGEERAKGNILERFSAQQFPDLHSELNLSSLELGDSALYFCASSVGSLWGEETQYFGPGTRLLVL.

This clonotype was seen a handful of times. CDR3 in DNA: TGTGCCAGCAGCGGAGAGGTGGCAGATACGCAGTATTTT. It is translated as CASSGEVADTQYF. The chain recombines TRBV21-1 with TRBJ2-3. TRBV21-1 counts as a pseudogene. The CDR3 sequence is 13 residues long.

V is TRBV27 and J is TRBJ2-7; TRBD1 might be the D (5 bases). Per the germline V gene, CDR1 is MNHEY and CDR2 is SMNVEV (reference sequence). The CDR3 sequence is 15 residues long. V was clipped by 7 bases and J by 4 bases, with 20 bases between them. The DNA of the CDR3 is TGTGCCAGCACCCCATTGGGAAGGACATCGTACGAGCAGTACTTC. This translates into CASTPLGRTSYEQYF.

This chain joins TRBV6-1 and TRBJ2-1; D perhaps matches TRBD2 (6 bases). Germline loops: CDR1 MNHNS, CDR2 SASEGT. Trimming shortened V by 8 bases and J by 16 bases, and 21 bases separated the two germline ends. The CDR3 runs to 12 residues. DNA of the CDR3: TGTGCCAGCGCCCAATTAAAGGGACTGCCCTTCTTC. Protein: CASAQLKGLPFF.

The CDR3 loop reads CASSLSNSGNTIYF. For the CDR3, the DNA is TGTGCCAGCAGTCTATCTAACTCTGGAAACACCATATATTTT. The chain joins TRBV2 to TRBJ1-3; D gene unclear. The V gene's germline CDR1 is SNHLY and CDR2 FYNNEI. V lost 5 bases and J 0 bases, leaving 8 bases between the germline ends. The CDR3 has 14 residues.

This clonotype was counted a single time. The genes are TRBV27 and TRBJ2-1, with a possible D match to TRBD2 (7 bases). V was clipped by 4 bases and J by 10 bases, with 17 bases between them. CDR1 is MNHEY and CDR2 is SMNVEV in the germline V gene (reference sequence). The CDR3 covers 14 residues. The CDR3 DNA follows: TGTGCCAGCAGTTGGGAGGGGGGTTCGGGGGAGCAGTTCTTC. Amino acid sequence: CASSWEGGSGEQFF.